This T cell receptor beta chain was profiled in a study of blood T cell repertoires in COVID-19. From germline, CDR1 is MNHEY and CDR2 SVGEGT. The CDR3 runs to 15 residues. V lost 2 bases and J lost 3; bases outside the gene matches: 2. Sequencing used immunoSEQ multiplex PCR; TCRdb keeps in-frame clones, though not all of them. The table shows approximately 230,000 clones, with around 88% occurring only once. The sample consisted of peripheral blood. The TCR originated in a woman in her 30s with COVID-19, enrolled during active disease. The V call is TRBV6-2 or TRBV6-3, the J call TRBJ2-1; TRBD1 matches at 9 bases. The CDR3 DNA sequence: TGTGCCAGCAGTTACCGGGACAGGGACTACAATGAGCAGTTCTTC. Translated: CASSYRDRDYNEQFF.